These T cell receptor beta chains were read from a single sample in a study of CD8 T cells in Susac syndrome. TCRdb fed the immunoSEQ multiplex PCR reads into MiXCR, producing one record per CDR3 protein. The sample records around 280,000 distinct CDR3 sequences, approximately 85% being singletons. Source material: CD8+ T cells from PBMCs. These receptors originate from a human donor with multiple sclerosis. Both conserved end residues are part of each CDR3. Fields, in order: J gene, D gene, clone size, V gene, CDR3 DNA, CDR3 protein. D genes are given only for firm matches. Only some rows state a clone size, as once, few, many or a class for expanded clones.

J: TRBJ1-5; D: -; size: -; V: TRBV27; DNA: TGTGCCAGCAGTTTAGGGGCAGGGAAAAGGCCCCAGCATTTT; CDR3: CASSLGAGKRPQHF
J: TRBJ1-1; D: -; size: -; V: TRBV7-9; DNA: TGTGCCAGCAGCGGCTCCGGGACCCCGGTAGCTGAAGCTTTCTTT; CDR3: CASSGSGTPVAEAFF
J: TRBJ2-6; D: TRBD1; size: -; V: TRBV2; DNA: TGTGCCAGCAGTGAAGCGTACAGGGGGTTACCTGGGGCCAACGTCCTGACTTTC; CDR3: CASSEAYRGLPGANVLTF
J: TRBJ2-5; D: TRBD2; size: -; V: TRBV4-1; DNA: TGCGCCAGCAGCCAAGGACGGGAGGGCCAAAAGACCCAGTACTTC; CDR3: CASSQGREGQKTQYF
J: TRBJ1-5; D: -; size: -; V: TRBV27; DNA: TGTGCCAGCTCTGGCCGCGCGGGGAATCAGCCCCAGCATTTT; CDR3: CASSGRAGNQPQHF
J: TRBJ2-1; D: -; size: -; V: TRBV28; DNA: TGTGCCAGCAGTTTATATGCGGGACCGTCCTACAATGAGCAGTTCTTC; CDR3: CASSLYAGPSYNEQFF
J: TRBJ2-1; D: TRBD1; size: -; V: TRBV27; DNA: TGTGCCAGCAGGCCGGTTGGGGGACAGGGCCCCTACAATGAGCAGTTCTTC; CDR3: CASRPVGGQGPYNEQFF
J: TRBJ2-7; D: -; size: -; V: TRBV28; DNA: TGTGCCAGCAGTTTCCCGCGGGAATCTCTACTCACCGAGCAGTACTTC; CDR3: CASSFPRESLLTEQYF
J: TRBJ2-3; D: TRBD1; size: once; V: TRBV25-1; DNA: TGTGCCAGCAGGAAAGACAGGGCGAGCGGCACAGATACGCAGTATTTT; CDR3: CASRKDRASGTDTQYF
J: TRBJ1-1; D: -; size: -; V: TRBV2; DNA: TGTGCCACCGGGGGCCGGTACAGGAGGATGAGCACTGAAGCTTTCTTT; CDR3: CATGGRYRRMSTEAFF
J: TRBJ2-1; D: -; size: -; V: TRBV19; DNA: TGTGCCAGCGGTCCGGAGCGGGTTGAGCAGTTCTTC; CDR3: CASGPERVEQFF
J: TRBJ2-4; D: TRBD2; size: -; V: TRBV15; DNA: TGTGCCACCAGCAGAGGCACCCCTAGCGGGAGTGAGGTTATGATGGACATTCAGTACTTC; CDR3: CATSRGTPSGSEVMMDIQYF
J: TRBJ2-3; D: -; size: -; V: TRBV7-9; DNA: TGTGCCAGCACCCTAATAAACGAGGAAGATACGCAGTATTTT; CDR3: CASTLINEEDTQYF
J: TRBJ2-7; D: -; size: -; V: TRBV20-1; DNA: TGCAGTGCTAGATGGTTAACTAGCTCCTACGAGCAGTACTTC; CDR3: CSARWLTSSYEQYF
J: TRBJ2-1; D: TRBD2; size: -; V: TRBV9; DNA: TGTGCCAGCAGCGTAGTCGGAGCGGGAGTTGAGGATGAGCAGTTCTTC; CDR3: CASSVVGAGVEDEQFF
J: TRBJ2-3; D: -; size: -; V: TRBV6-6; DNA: TGTGCCAGCCGAATACGAGATGACCGAGATACGCAGTATTTT; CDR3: CASRIRDDRDTQYF
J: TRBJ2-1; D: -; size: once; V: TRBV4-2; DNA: TGTGCCAGCAGCCAGGTATCTACAGGGGAGGACTACAATGAGCAGTTCTTC; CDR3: CASSQVSTGEDYNEQFF
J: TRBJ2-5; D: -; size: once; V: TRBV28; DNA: TGTGCCAGCAGTTTAGATATTTCGCGCTTCCAAGAGACCCAGTACTTC; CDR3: CASSLDISRFQETQYF
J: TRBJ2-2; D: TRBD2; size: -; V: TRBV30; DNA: TGTGCCTGGACGGCGGGAGTAAGAACCGGGGAGCTGTTTTTT; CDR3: CAWTAGVRTGELFF
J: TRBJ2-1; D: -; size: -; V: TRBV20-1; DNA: TGCAGTGCTGGAACTAGCTGGCATGAGCAGTTCTTC; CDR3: CSAGTSWHEQFF
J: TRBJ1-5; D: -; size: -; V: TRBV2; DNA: TGTGCCAGCAGTGAGACGTACAGACTTCTCATTAGCGATCAGCCCCAGCATTTT; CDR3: CASSETYRLLISDQPQHF
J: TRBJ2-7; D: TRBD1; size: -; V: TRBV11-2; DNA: TGTGCCAGCAGCTTCGGTACGGACAGGGGGTTTAGCGAGCAGTACTTC; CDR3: CASSFGTDRGFSEQYF
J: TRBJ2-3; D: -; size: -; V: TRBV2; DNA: TGTGCCAGCAGAGATGGAGGGGGCGCCCCAGATACGCAGTATTTT; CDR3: CASRDGGGAPDTQYF
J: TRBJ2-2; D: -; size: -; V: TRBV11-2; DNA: TGTGCCAGCAGCTGGAAAAACACCGGGGAGCTGTTTTTT; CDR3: CASSWKNTGELFF
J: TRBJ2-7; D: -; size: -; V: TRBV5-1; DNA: TGCGCCAGCAGCTTGGGTCCAGGGGCGCCCCCCGAGCAGTACTTC; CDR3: CASSLGPGAPPEQYF
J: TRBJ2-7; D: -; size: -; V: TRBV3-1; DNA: TGTGCCAGCAGCCAAGAGGCGTTGTCCACGTACGAGCAGTACTTC; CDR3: CASSQEALSTYEQYF
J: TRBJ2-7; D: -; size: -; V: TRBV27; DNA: TGTGCCAGCAGTTTAGGTGGAGTGTTCTACGAGCAGTACTTC; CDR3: CASSLGGVFYEQYF
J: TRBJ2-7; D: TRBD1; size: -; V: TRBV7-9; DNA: TGTGCCAGCAGCTCCATGAAGGACAGGGGACCCTACGAGCAGTACTTC; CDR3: CASSSMKDRGPYEQYF
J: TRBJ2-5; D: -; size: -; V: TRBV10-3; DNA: TGTGCCATCAGTGAGTTTGTGGGAGACCAAGAGACCCAGTACTTC; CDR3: CAISEFVGDQETQYF
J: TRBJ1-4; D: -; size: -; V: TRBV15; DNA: TGTGCCACCAGCATGGACCACCCTGAAAAACTGTTTTTT; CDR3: CATSMDHPEKLFF
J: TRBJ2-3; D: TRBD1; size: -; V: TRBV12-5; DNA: TGTGCTAGTGGTTTGGGAGTCGGGGACAGGGCTTTTTGGCCGGGAACAGATACGCAGTATTTT; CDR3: CASGLGVGDRAFWPGTDTQYF
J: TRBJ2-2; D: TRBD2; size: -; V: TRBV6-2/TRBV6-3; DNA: TGTGCCAGCAGTTTGGTAGTATGGCGGGAGAAGGCCGGGGAGCTGTTTTTT; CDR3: CASSLVVWREKAGELFF
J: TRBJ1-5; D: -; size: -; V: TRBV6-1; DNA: TGTGCCAGCAGTGAACAGACTTATAGCAATCAGCCCCAGCATTTT; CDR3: CASSEQTYSNQPQHF
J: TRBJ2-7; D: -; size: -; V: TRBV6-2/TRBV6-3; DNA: TGTGCCAGCAGTTACCAGACAGGTTACCTCTCCTACGAGCAGTACTTC; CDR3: CASSYQTGYLSYEQYF
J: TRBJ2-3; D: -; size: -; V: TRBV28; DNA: TGTGCCAGCAGTTCTTTCGAAGATACGCAGTATTTT; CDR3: CASSSFEDTQYF
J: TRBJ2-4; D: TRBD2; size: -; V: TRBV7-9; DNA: TGTGCCAGCAGCTTCAGCTTAGCGGGACTAGCCAAAAACATTCAGTACTTC; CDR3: CASSFSLAGLAKNIQYF
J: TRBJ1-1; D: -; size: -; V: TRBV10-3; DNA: TGTGCCATCCGCACCAAAAGCACAGCGAACACTGAAGCTTTCTTT; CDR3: CAIRTKSTANTEAFF
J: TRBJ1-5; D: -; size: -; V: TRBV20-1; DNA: TGCAGTGCTAGAGCCCTCTGGACGGAGAACAATCAGCCCCAGCATTTT; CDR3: CSARALWTENNQPQHF
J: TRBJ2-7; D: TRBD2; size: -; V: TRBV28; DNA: TGTGCCAGCACCCGGGCGGGAGGGTCCAACGAGCAGTACTTC; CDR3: CASTRAGGSNEQYF
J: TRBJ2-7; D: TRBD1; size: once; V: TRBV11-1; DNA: TGTGCCAGCAGCTTTCCGTCGATCCCCCCCGGGACAGGGGTTGGGCAAGTGGAGCAGTACTTC; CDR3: CASSFPSIPPGTGVGQVEQYF
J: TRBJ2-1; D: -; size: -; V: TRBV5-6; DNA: TGTGCCAGCAGCTTGGAACACAATGAGCAGTTCTTC; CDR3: CASSLEHNEQFF
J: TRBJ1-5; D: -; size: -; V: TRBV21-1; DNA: TGTGCCAGCAGCAAGACAGGGCCAAGCAATCAGCCCCAGCATTTT; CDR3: CASSKTGPSNQPQHF
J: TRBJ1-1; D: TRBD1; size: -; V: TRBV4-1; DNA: TGCGCCAGCAGCCAAAAATCCTTAAAGATCAAACAGGGGGCCACTGAAGCTTTCTTT; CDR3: CASSQKSLKIKQGATEAFF
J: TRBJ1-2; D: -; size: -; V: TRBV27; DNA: TGTGCCAGCAGTTTTACTAGACCGACAGTTGGAAATGGCTACACCTTC; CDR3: CASSFTRPTVGNGYTF
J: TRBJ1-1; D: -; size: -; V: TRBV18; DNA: TGTGCCAGCTCACCATCGGCAGAAATGAACACTGAAGCTTTCTTT; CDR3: CASSPSAEMNTEAFF
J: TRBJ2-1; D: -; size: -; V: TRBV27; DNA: TGTGCCAGCACCCAAGGGAACTATTACAATGAGCAGTTCTTC; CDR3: CASTQGNYYNEQFF
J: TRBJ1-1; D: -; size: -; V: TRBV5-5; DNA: TGTGCCAGCAGCAAAAGGACCATGAACACTGAAGCTTTCTTT; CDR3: CASSKRTMNTEAFF
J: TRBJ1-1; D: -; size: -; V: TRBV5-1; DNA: TGCGCCAGCAGCATTGGTGGTCGGGGAGTGAACACTGAAGCTTTCTTT; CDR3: CASSIGGRGVNTEAFF
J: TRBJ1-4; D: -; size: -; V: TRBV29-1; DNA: TGCAGCGTTGGCCCAGGAGATGAAAAACTGTTTTTT; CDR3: CSVGPGDEKLFF
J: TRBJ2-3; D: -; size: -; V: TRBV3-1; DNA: TGTGCCAGCAGCCAAGTAGAAACAGGACCGACCTACACAGATACGCAGTATTTT; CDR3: CASSQVETGPTYTDTQYF
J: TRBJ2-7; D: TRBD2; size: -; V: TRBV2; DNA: TGTGCCAGCAGTTCTCCTAGCGGGAGGGCCGGGTACGAGCAGTACTTC; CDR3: CASSSPSGRAGYEQYF
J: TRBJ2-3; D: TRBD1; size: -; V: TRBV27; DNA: TGTGCCAGCAGTTCCACACAGGGGTCTAGCACAGATACGCAGTATTTT; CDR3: CASSSTQGSSTDTQYF
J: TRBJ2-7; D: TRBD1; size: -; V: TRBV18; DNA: TGTGCCAGCCGACCCGTCGGGACAGCGGACCACGAGCAGTACTTC; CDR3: CASRPVGTADHEQYF
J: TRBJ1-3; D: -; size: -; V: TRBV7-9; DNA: TGTGCCAGCAGGATACAGGGTCGAAACACCATATATTTT; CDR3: CASRIQGRNTIYF
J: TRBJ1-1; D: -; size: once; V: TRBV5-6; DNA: TGTGCCAGCACCGACCTTGGCACTGAAGCTTTCTTT; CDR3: CASTDLGTEAFF